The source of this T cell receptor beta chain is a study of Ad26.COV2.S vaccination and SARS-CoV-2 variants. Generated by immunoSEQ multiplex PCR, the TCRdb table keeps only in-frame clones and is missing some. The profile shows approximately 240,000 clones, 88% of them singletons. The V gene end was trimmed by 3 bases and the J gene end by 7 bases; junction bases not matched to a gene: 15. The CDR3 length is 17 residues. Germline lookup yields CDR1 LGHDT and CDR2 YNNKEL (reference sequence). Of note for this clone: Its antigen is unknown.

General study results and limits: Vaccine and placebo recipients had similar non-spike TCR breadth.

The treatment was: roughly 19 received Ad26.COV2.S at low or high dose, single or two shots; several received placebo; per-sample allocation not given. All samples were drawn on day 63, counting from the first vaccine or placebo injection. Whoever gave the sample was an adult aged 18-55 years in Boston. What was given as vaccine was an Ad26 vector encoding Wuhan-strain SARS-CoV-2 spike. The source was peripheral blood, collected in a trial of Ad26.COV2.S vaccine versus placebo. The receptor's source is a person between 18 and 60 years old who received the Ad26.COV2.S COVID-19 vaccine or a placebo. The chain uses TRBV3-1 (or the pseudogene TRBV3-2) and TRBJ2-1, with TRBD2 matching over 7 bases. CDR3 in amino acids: CASSHRAGGSRWNEQFF. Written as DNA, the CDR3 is TGTGCCAGCAGCCACCGGGCGGGCGGGAGCAGGTGGAATGAGCAGTTCTTC.